A single T cell receptor beta chain is shown here with its context. What it binds is unknown. Just one base apart from a much larger clone, this may be a read error. The data are from a study of prognosis after radiotherapy for stage I lung cancer. At the level of the study: The tumors were adenocarcinoma in eleven to twelve patients (squamous cell carcinoma in more than five).

Study conclusions and caveats: Nobody established whether the expanded TCR clones were specific to the tumor. Reduced Shannon entropy following stereotactic body radiation therapy was recorded in patients who developed distant metastases.

Genomic DNA yielded TCR beta CDR3, amplified by two-round multiplex PCR. Each TRBV and TRBJ gene had its own primer in the first PCR round. Each CDR3 protein gets one entry after TCRdb re-called the multiplex PCR reads with MiXCR. The sample includes tens of thousands of distinct CDR3 sequences, approximately 25% of them seen just once. Trimming pared 0 bases from V and 8 bases from J, leaving 14 bases between. This CDR3 region has 15 residues. Germline assignment: CDR1 WSHSY and CDR2 SAAADI. This clonotype was obtained from a donor over 45 with non-small cell lung cancer. The source material was PBMCs, sampled before or after stereotactic body radiation therapy (not recorded which). The V and J genes are TRBV10-2 and TRBJ1-5; tentatively, D is TRBD1 (5 bases). The CDR3 is CASSESYRGGEPQHF. DNA for the CDR3: TGCGCCAGCAGTGAGTCGTATAGGGGAGGAGAGCCCCAGCATTTT.